These 8 T cell receptor beta chains share one sample of origin, sequenced in a study of read filtering for tumor transcriptome and immune sequencing. This library used 300 to 500 ng RNA and molecular barcoded adaptors spanning alpha/delta and beta/gamma chains. TCRdb re-derived calls from the reads in MiXCR, one entry per CDR3 protein. The sample includes 85,000 or so distinct CDR3 sequences, more than 9% seen only once; the top ten take 15%. Material: a population of CD138-negative cells sorted from bone marrow. These receptor sequences come from a donor at least 40 years old with multiple myeloma.

This clonotype was seen more than once but under ten times. With a much larger clone just one base away, this may be a read error. CDR3 bases: TGTGTCAGCAGTTCCCTGGGGCAGGGGGCTCGGCAGCCCCAGCATTTT. It is translated as CVSSSLGQGARQPQHF. The chain links TRBV28 to TRBJ1-5; 8 bases line up with TRBD1. Germline CDR1 and CDR2: MDHEN and SYDVKM. The CDR3 runs 16 residues.

This clonotype was seen more than once but under ten times. The chain's CDR3 is CASSLMTMNTEAFF. The CDR3, as DNA: TGCGCCAGCAGCCTAATGACTATGAACACTGAAGCTTTCTTT. The genes are TRBV4-1 and TRBJ1-1; the D is unclear. V was shortened by 4 bases and J by 0 bases, with 9 bases between the two germline ends. Germline CDR1 and CDR2: MGHRA and YSYEKL. CDR3 length equals 14 residues.

This clonotype was recorded at least ten times. The V and J genes are TRBV7-3 and TRBJ2-1, with 10 bases identical to TRBD2. The CDR3 is 16 residues long. After removal of 1 base from V and 7 bases from J, the junction contained 7 bases not matched to a gene. CDR1 is SGHTA, CDR2 FQGTGA, per germline. As DNA, the CDR3 is TGTGCCAGCAGCTTAAGTGGAGGACTAGCGGAAAATGAGCAGTTCTTC. As protein: CASSLSGGLAENEQFF.

This clonotype was observed a few times. This sequence may be a read error, since a much larger clone differs from it by one base. The rearrangement uses TRBV12-3 or TRBV12-4 and TRBJ2-2, with unresolved D. V lost 7 bases and J 10 bases, leaving 13 bases between the germline ends. The CDR3 covers 12 residues. Here the CDR3 reads CASNSQRKELFF. DNA of the CDR3: TGTGCCAGCAATTCCCAACGGAAGGAGCTGTTTTTT.

This clonotype appeared many times. The V gene is TRBV7-9, the J gene TRBJ2-3, with 8 bases matching TRBD2. V was clipped by 5 bases and J by 3 bases; unmatched bases: 10. Germline CDR1 reads SEHNR; CDR2 reads FQNEAQ (reference sequence). The CDR3 is 16 residues long. CDR3 in DNA: TGTGCCAGCAGCCTCAGATCAGCGGGAGAGACAGATACGCAGTATTTT. Its translation: CASSLRSAGETDTQYF.

In this sample, this clonotype turned up many times. The chain uses TRBV28 and TRBJ2-5; D is undetermined. The CDR3 contains 13 residues. Germline V gene sequence: CDR1 MDHEN, CDR2 SYDVKM. The ends were cut back, 8 bases at V and 1 base at J, with 11 bases in the middle. This CDR3 is CASLPQSQETQYF. CDR3 bases: TGTGCCAGCTTACCCCAGTCCCAAGAGACCCAGTACTTC.

This clonotype was counted only a few times. The chain is built from TRBV10-2 and TRBJ1-1; D is possibly TRBD1 (6 bases). The CDR3 spans 14 residues. Trimming pared 3 bases from V and 5 bases from J, leaving 13 bases between. Germline V lookup: CDR1 WSHSY, CDR2 SAAADI. CDR3 in amino acids: CASSDVQGGTEAFF. The CDR3 nucleotides read TGCGCCAGCAGTGACGTACAGGGAGGAACTGAAGCTTTCTTT.

This clonotype was counted once. The chain links TRBV28 to TRBJ2-6; possible D gene TRBD2, 5 bases. The CDR3 length is 15 residues. The V end was cut by 6 bases, the J end by 0 bases, with 9 bases between. The V gene's germline CDR1 is MDHEN and CDR2 SYDVKM. The CDR3 loop is CASSGGISGANVLTF. In DNA form, the CDR3 reads TGTGCCAGCAGCGGAGGTATCTCTGGGGCCAACGTCCTGACTTTC.